The 22 T cell receptor beta chains listed next were all sequenced from one sample in a study of OX40 agonist ivuxolimab in advanced cancers. TCRdb's copy holds only in-frame clones and misses some; the assay was immunoSEQ multiplex PCR. Found here are about 61,000 clones, roughly 80% of them singletons; the top ten hold roughly 3.4%. Source: CD4+ or CD8+ T cells sorted from blood, taken in a trial of the OX40 agonist ivuxolimab. The receptors were gathered from an adult with an advanced solid tumor such as melanoma, head and neck, liver or kidney cancer.

The CDR3 is CASSPQGQGGNQPQHF. The CDR3 region has the DNA TGCGCCAGCAGCCCTCAGGGACAGGGTGGCAATCAGCCCCAGCATTTT. The chain joins TRBV5-1 to TRBJ1-5, with TRBD1 identical over 9 bases. V trimming: 4 bases; J trimming: 2 bases; junction bases outside the gene matches: 7. The CDR3 spans 16 residues. The germline V gene encodes CDR1 SGHRS and CDR2 YFSETQ. Full variable domain (rest looked up from reference TRBV5-1 and TRBJ1-5): KAGVTQTPRYLIKTRGQQVTLSCSPISGHRSVSWYQQTPGQGLQFLFEYFSETQRNKGNFPGRFSGRQFSNSRSEMNVSTLELGDSALYLCASSPQGQGGNQPQHFGDGTRLSIL.

The V and J genes are TRBV7-3 and TRBJ2-2; D ambiguous. The V gene lost 2 bases and the J gene lost 4 bases, with 8 bases spanning the gap. CDR3 size: 14 residues. Germline CDR1 and CDR2: SGHTA and FQGTGA. This CDR3 reads CASSLDSSTGELFF. DNA of the CDR3: TGTGCCAGCAGCTTAGATAGCTCCACCGGGGAGCTGTTTTTT.

The CDR3, as DNA: TGTGCCTGGAGTTTGTCCCCTCCGCAGCCCCAGCATTTT. Its translation is CAWSLSPPQPQHF. V is TRBV30 and J is TRBJ1-5; D unclear. The CDR3 is 13 residues long. Trimming pared 2 bases from V and 7 bases from J, leaving 12 bases between. CDR1 is GTSNPN and CDR2 is SVGIG in the germline V gene (reference sequence).

V is TRBV6-1 and J is TRBJ1-1; D gene ambiguous. CDR1 is MNHNS, CDR2 SASEGT, per germline. The CDR3 totals 15 residues. The ends were cut back, 4 bases at V and 4 bases at J, with 16 bases in the middle. The CDR3 DNA sequence: TGTGCCAGCAGTGTATTCATGGAGGTGGGCACTGAAGCTTTCTTT. Its protein product is CASSVFMEVGTEAFF.

This chain joins TRBV18 and TRBJ2-4, with 7 nucleotides matching TRBD2. V gave up 7 bases and J gave up 11 bases; unmatched junction bases: 8. The CDR3 runs 12 residues. Germline CDR1 is KGHSH and CDR2 is LQKENI. The CDR3 loop reads CASCATSDVQYF. In DNA, the CDR3 is TGTGCCAGCTGCGCTACTAGCGACGTTCAGTACTTC.

The chain employs TRBV18 and TRBJ2-7, with TRBD1 identical over 9 bases. CDR1 and CDR2 (germline): KGHSH, LQKENI. J lost 5 bases, V lost 4 bases, and 9 bases had no gene match. The CDR3 totals 15 residues. The DNA of the CDR3 is TGTGCCAGCTCACAGGGACAGGGACGGTTCGACGAGCAGTACTTC. It is translated as CASSQGQGRFDEQYF.

The sample holds a few counts of this clone. This chain joins TRBV5-1 and TRBJ1-1; 8 bases are shared with TRBD1. The CDR3 runs to 11 residues. CDR1 and CDR2 (germline): SGHRS, YFSETQ. The V and J ends lost 6 bases and 12 bases, in that order; junction bases with no gene match: 7. This chain's CDR3 is CASNRQGMSFF. The DNA of the CDR3 is TGCGCCAGCAACCGACAGGGGATGTCTTTCTTT.

The genes are TRBV30 and TRBJ1-1; possibly TRBD1 for D (5 bases). This CDR3 region has 13 residues. V was pared by 2 bases and J by 4 bases, with 11 bases between. Germline values: CDR1 GTSNPN, CDR2 SVGIG (reference sequence). As DNA, the CDR3 is TGTGCCTGGAGTATAACAGGACGCACTGAAGCTTTCTTT. Translation: CAWSITGRTEAFF.

This clone showed up just once. J is TRBJ2-5 and V is TRBV6-5; 9 nucleotides match TRBD2. This CDR3 comprises 12 residues. J lost 7 bases, V lost 8 bases, and 5 bases had no gene match. CDR1 and CDR2 from the germline V gene are MNHEY and SVGAGI. CDR3 DNA: TGTGCCAGCCGGACTAGCGAGACGACCCAGTACTTC. Protein sequence: CASRTSETTQYF.

This clone is a singleton in its sample. The chain joins TRBV27 to TRBJ2-3; D ambiguous. The germline CDR1 and CDR2 sequences are MNHEY and SMNVEV (reference sequence). Trimming removed 4 bases at V and 6 bases at J, with 11 bases between. The CDR3 spans 13 residues. The CDR3 region has the DNA TGTGCCAGCAGTTCAAACCTAGTGGATACGCAGTATTTT. This sequence encodes CASSSNLVDTQYF.

This chain links TRBV11-3 with TRBJ2-7; TRBD2 might be the D (6 bases). Trimming shortened V by 5 bases and J by 2 bases, and 16 bases separated the two germline ends. Germline V lookup: CDR1 SGHNT, CDR2 YENEEA. The CDR3 runs 15 residues. For the CDR3, the DNA is TGTGCCAGCAGCCGGAGGGGTTCCCAGACCTACGAGCAGTACTTC. Protein product: CASSRRGSQTYEQYF.

The gene calls are TRBV15 and TRBJ1-5; D gene ambiguous. CDR3 size: 15 residues. Trimming took 3 bases from V and 0 from J, leaving 9 bases between them. Germline-derived CDR1 and CDR2 are LNHNV and YYDKDF (reference sequence). CDR3 in amino acids: CATSSYRFSNQPQHF. CDR3 nucleotides: TGTGCCACCAGCAGTTACCGGTTTAGCAATCAGCCCCAGCATTTT.

The V and J genes are TRBV9 and TRBJ2-5; tentative D call: TRBD1 (5 bases). CDR1 is SGDLS, CDR2 YYNGEE, per germline. The V end was cut by 0 bases, the J end by 3 bases, with 12 bases between. This CDR3 spans 15 amino acids. The CDR3 loop reads CASSVDAGLKETQYF. The CDR3 DNA is TGTGCCAGCAGCGTAGATGCAGGGTTGAAAGAGACCCAGTACTTC.

This sequence joins TRBV30 and TRBJ1-6; a possible D gene is TRBD1 (5 bases). CDR1 and CDR2 (germline): GTSNPN, SVGIG (reference sequence). V was shortened by 2 bases and J by 8 bases, with 7 bases between the two germline ends. CDR3 length: 12 amino acids. The CDR3 DNA reads as TGTGCCTGGAGTCCCAGGGATTCACCCCTCCACTTT. Translated, it gives CAWSPRDSPLHF.

The chain couples TRBV29-1 to TRBJ2-5; TRBD1 agrees at 11 bases. V was pared by 6 bases and J by 5 bases, with 2 bases of the junction left unmatched. This CDR3 has 12 amino acids. Looked up from germline, CDR1 is SQVTM and CDR2 is ANQGSEA. Here the CDR3 DNA reads TGCAGCGTCGGGGACAGGGGGGAGACCCAGTACTTC. Encoded protein: CSVGDRGETQYF.

The table lists this clone with a count of one. The chain uses TRBV18 and TRBJ2-7, with D uncertain. Trimming removed 0 bases from V and 3 bases from J, with 9 bases in between. The CDR3 extends over 14 amino acids. Germline V gives CDR1 KGHSH, CDR2 LQKENI. The CDR3 loop reads CASSPPSVFYEQYF. For the CDR3, the DNA is TGTGCCAGCTCACCACCATCGGTTTTCTACGAGCAGTACTTC.

This sequence joins TRBV7-2 and TRBJ2-1, with D perhaps matching TRBD2 (6 bases). This CDR3 is 17 amino acids long. Germline lookup yields CDR1 SGHTA and CDR2 FQGNSA. Trimming left V 5 bases short and J 3 bases short, with 20 bases between. DNA for the CDR3: TGTGCCAGCAGCCCTAGTATGCCGGGGGTAGGCTACAATGAGCAGTTCTTC. This encodes CASSPSMPGVGYNEQFF.

The rearrangement links TRBV7-2 to TRBJ1-4, with unresolved D. Looked up from germline, CDR1 is SGHTA and CDR2 is FQGNSA. The CDR3 sequence is 14 residues long. Trimming removed 3 bases at V and 5 bases at J, with 10 bases between. DNA of the CDR3: TGTGCCAGCAGCTTCACAGAAGGAAATGAAAAACTGTTTTTT. Translation gives CASSFTEGNEKLFF.

The chain recombines TRBV29-1 with TRBJ2-6, with TRBD1 matching 8 bases. Unmatched junction bases numbered 6, after V lost 4 bases and J lost 4 bases. The CDR3 loop spans 15 amino acids. The germline V gene has CDR1 SQVTM and CDR2 ANQGSEA. In DNA, the CDR3 is TGCAGCGTTGGGACAGGGTGGGAAGGGGCCAACGTCCTGACTTTC. Translation gives CSVGTGWEGANVLTF.

This clone appeared a few times. V gene TRBV5-8 combines with J gene TRBJ1-2; 9 bases are a match to TRBD1. Germline lookup yields CDR1 SGHTS and CDR2 YDEGEE. V dropped 4 bases and J dropped 4; count of bases not matched to a gene: 5. CDR3 length: 14 residues. The CDR3: CASSPDRGTYGYTF. CDR3 sequence (DNA): TGTGCCAGCAGCCCGGACAGGGGAACCTATGGCTACACCTTC.

The chain couples TRBV13 to TRBJ2-3; 10 positions match TRBD1. The trim removed 3 bases at V and 0 bases at J, leaving 9 bases unmatched. Germline V gene lookup returns CDR1 PRHDT and CDR2 FYEKMQ (reference sequence). This CDR3 is 18 amino acids long. DNA of the CDR3: TGTGCCAGCAGCTTCGAAACCAGACAGGGGGCGAGCACAGATACGCAGTATTTT. It codes for CASSFETRQGASTDTQYF.

This clone has more than one count but fewer than ten. The chain has TRBV30 and TRBJ1-5; D is unresolved. The CDR3 is 13 residues long. In germline, CDR1 is GTSNPN, CDR2 SVGIG (reference sequence). V lost 0 bases to trimming and J lost 7 bases, with 10 bases between them. The CDR3 sequence: CAWSVEGEQPQHF. The CDR3 coding sequence is TGTGCCTGGAGTGTCGAGGGAGAACAGCCCCAGCATTTT.